One T cell receptor beta chain is described in this entry. Per germline, CDR1 SGDLS and CDR2 YYNGEE. V lost 0 bases and J lost 11, with 17 bases in between. There are 15 residues in the CDR3. Described time point: newly diagnosed GD, antithyroid drugs for less than 3 months. Scientists built the TCR library using RNA that was extracted from PBMCs. The data were obtained in a study of regulatory T cells in long-lasting Graves disease. Library construction for TCR beta used iRepertoire HTBI primers and Arm-PCR of CDR3 regions. In TCRdb, the multiplex PCR reads were re-called with MiXCR into one record per CDR3 protein. The profile shows 440,000 or so distinct CDR3 sequences, under 15% of them singletons. The sample was also reused in another study, on T cells in Graves' hyperthyroidism and ophthalmopathy.

The sample here was peripheral blood mononuclear cells (PBMCs), taken at new diagnosis, from a patient treated with antithyroid drugs. This TCR derives from a woman aged 25 to 39 with Graves disease. J is TRBJ1-4 and V is TRBV9; D not resolved. DNA for the CDR3: TGTGCCAGCAGCGTAGACCCGAAGGAGGGCGGTAAACTGTTTTTT. Its translation: CASSVDPKEGGKLFF.